The 23 T cell receptor beta chains reported below all come from one sample, sequenced in a study of human T cells and chemical hapten exposure. This sample's time point: pre-sensitization, week 0. Described treatment: therapeutic diphenylcyclopropenone sensitization with weekly scalp DPC. TCRdb recomputed calls from the RACE reads with MiXCR, one row per CDR3 protein. The profile covers roughly 38,000 distinct CDR3 sequences, with about 7.6% appearing a single time and 1.3% taken by the ten largest. The sample in question was whole blood, obtained in connection with sensitization to the hapten diphenylcyclopropenone (DPC). The receptors stem from a woman between 50 and 59 years old with alopecia areata. Some clones in this sample may be carry-over from other donors' samples.

This clonotype showed up many times. The J gene is TRBJ2-3, the V gene TRBV18; D is uncertain. This CDR3 region has 12 residues. Trimming shortened V by 2 bases and J by 7 bases, and 7 bases separated the two germline ends. Germline values: CDR1 KGHSH, CDR2 LQKENI. DNA of the CDR3: TGTGCCAGCTCACCATTGAGGAATACGCAGTATTTT. This codes for CASSPLRNTQYF. The full variable domain, rest sourced from reference TRBV18 and TRBJ2-3, is NAGVMQNPRHLVRRRGQEARLRCSPMKGHSHVYWYRQLPEEGLKFMVYLQKENIIDESGMPKERFSAEFPKEGPSILRIQQVVRGDSAAYFCASSPLRNTQYFGPGTRLTVL.

The J gene is TRBJ2-7, the V gene TRBV6-6; a weak D match, TRBD2 (5 bases). This CDR3 region has 14 residues. V lost 7 bases and J 6 bases, leaving 19 bases between the germline ends. Per germline, CDR1 MNHNY and CDR2 SVGAGI (reference sequence). Here the CDR3 reads CASTPADYLPEQYF. For the CDR3, the DNA is TGTGCCAGCACCCCGGCAGACTACCTTCCCGAGCAGTACTTC.

This clonotype was seen at least ten times. The chain couples TRBV5-1 to TRBJ2-1; D is unresolved. The CDR3 extends over 15 amino acids. V was trimmed by 0 bases and J by 7 bases, leaving 14 bases between them. Germline V gene sequence: CDR1 SGHRS, CDR2 YFSETQ. The CDR3 DNA reads as TGCGCCAGCAGCTTGGTATCCCCTTCGAGTAATGAGCAGTTCTTC. It encodes CASSLVSPSSNEQFF.

This clonotype showed up many times. This chain joins TRBV29-1 and TRBJ2-4; D is undetermined. Trimming shortened V by 5 bases and J by 0 bases, and 14 bases separated the two germline ends. This CDR3 is 15 amino acids long. From germline, CDR1 is SQVTM and CDR2 ANQGSEA. The CDR3 DNA is TGCAGCGTTATTAATTTCGGCCTAGCCAAAAACATTCAGTACTTC. Protein product: CSVINFGLAKNIQYF.

This clonotype was detected many times. The gene calls are TRBV3-1 and TRBJ2-1; 12 nucleotides line up with TRBD2. Germline V gene data show CDR1 as LGHDT and CDR2 as YNNKEL (reference sequence). V trimming: 1 base; J trimming: 6 bases; junction bases outside the gene matches: 4. The length of the CDR3 is 16 residues. In DNA form, the CDR3 reads TGTGCCAGCAGCCAAGTGACTAGCGGGAGCGTCAATGAGCAGTTCTTC. Its protein is CASSQVTSGSVNEQFF.

A note on this clonotype: A much more abundant neighbour one base away suggests this may be a read error. The chain joins TRBV28 to TRBJ2-7, with D unresolved. Trimming removed 3 bases from V and 3 bases from J, with 12 bases in between. Germline-derived CDR1 and CDR2 are MDHEN and SYDVKM. The CDR3 is 14 residues long. The CDR3 DNA follows: TGTGCCAGCAGTTTCCCGAAGATTAACTACGAGCAGTACTTC. Amino acids: CASSFPKINYEQYF.

This clonotype showed up many times. The V and J genes are TRBV18 and TRBJ2-1; TRBD1 agrees at 10 bases. The CDR3 totals 16 residues. J gave up 7 bases and V 3 bases, and 9 bases lay outside the gene matches. Germline CDR1 reads KGHSH; CDR2 reads LQKENI. This CDR3 reads CASSPQTGGAYNEQFF. Here the CDR3 DNA reads TGTGCCAGCTCACCGCAGACAGGGGGCGCGTATAATGAGCAGTTCTTC. The complete variable domain, with remaining parts taken from reference TRBV18 and TRBJ2-1, reads NAGVMQNPRHLVRRRGQEARLRCSPMKGHSHVYWYRQLPEEGLKFMVYLQKENIIDESGMPKERFSAEFPKEGPSILRIQQVVRGDSAAYFCASSPQTGGAYNEQFFGPGTRLTVL.

This clonotype was seen many times. The CDR3 sequence is CAISESSRGLVYGYTF. In DNA form, the CDR3 reads TGTGCCATCAGTGAGTCGTCCAGGGGGCTAGTCTATGGCTACACCTTC. The genes are TRBV10-3 and TRBJ1-2, with 8 bases that match TRBD1. CDR1 and CDR2 from the germline V gene are ENHRY and SYGVKD. The CDR3 is 16 residues long. V gave up 0 bases and J gave up 4 bases; unmatched junction bases: 7.

At least ten counts were recorded for this clonotype. The chain combines TRBV12-3 or TRBV12-4 with TRBJ1-3, with no clear D. Trimming left V 5 bases short and J 0 bases short, with 11 bases between. This CDR3 is built from 15 residues. DNA of the CDR3: TGTGCCAGCAGTCCCAGGTCCTTCTCTGGAAACACCATATATTTT. This gives the protein CASSPRSFSGNTIYF.

The chain recombines TRBV29-1 with TRBJ1-2; TRBD1 is a possible D gene (5 bases). With 0 bases removed from V and 4 bases from J, the gap between germline ends came to 15 bases. Germline values: CDR1 SQVTM, CDR2 ANQGSEA. The CDR3 spans 15 residues. Here the CDR3 reads CSVEDPATAIYGYTF. The CDR3 DNA is TGCAGCGTTGAAGATCCTGCGACAGCGATCTATGGCTACACCTTC.

This clonotype was counted many times. This rearrangement joins TRBV18 to TRBJ1-1; 7 bases align to TRBD1. This CDR3 comprises 16 residues. Unmatched junction bases numbered 10, after V lost 0 bases and J lost 6 bases. Germline CDR1 is KGHSH and CDR2 is LQKENI. The chain's CDR3 is CASSPPDRGGDPEAFF. The CDR3 DNA is TGTGCCAGCTCACCACCGGATCGAGGGGGCGACCCTGAAGCTTTCTTT.

This clonotype was counted at least ten times. The V call is TRBV30, the J call TRBJ1-6, with 7 positions matching TRBD1. The CDR3 is 15 amino acids. Per germline, CDR1 GTSNPN and CDR2 SVGIG (reference sequence). V lost 3 bases to trimming and J lost 7 bases; unmatched junction nucleotides: 9. CDR3 in amino acids: CAWSAAQGRNSPLHF. The CDR3 nucleotides are TGTGCCTGGAGCGCAGCACAGGGGAGGAATTCACCCCTCCACTTT.

The rearrangement uses TRBV9 and TRBJ2-7; TRBD2 matches 11 bases. The germline V gene encodes CDR1 SGDLS and CDR2 YYNGEE. The CDR3 runs 15 residues. After removal of 0 bases from V and 6 bases from J, the junction contained 5 bases not matched to a gene. The CDR3 sequence is CASSVEASGRSEQYF. Here the CDR3 DNA reads TGTGCCAGCAGCGTAGAGGCTAGCGGGAGGTCCGAGCAGTACTTC.

J is TRBJ2-3 and V is TRBV20-1; the D is unclear. The germline V gene has CDR1 DFQATT and CDR2 SNEGSKA (reference sequence). CDR3 length: 11 amino acids. The ends were cut back, 6 bases at V and 5 bases at J, with 9 bases in the middle. CDR3 in DNA: TGCAGTGCAAGCGCAGGAGATACGCAGTATTTT. This translates into CSASAGDTQYF.

This clonotype was recorded at least ten times. The V and J genes are TRBV5-4 and TRBJ1-4; D is undetermined. The CDR3 is 15 residues long. Germline values: CDR1 SGHNT, CDR2 YYREEE (reference sequence). V was shortened by 0 bases and J by 0 bases, with 6 bases between the two germline ends. The CDR3 loop is CASSLGGTTNEKLFF. The CDR3 DNA is TGTGCCAGCAGCTTGGGCGGCACAACTAATGAAAAACTGTTTTTT.

This clonotype has more than one count but fewer than ten. The chain is built from TRBV29-1 and TRBJ2-3, with D perhaps matching TRBD2 (5 bases). This CDR3 has 11 residues. CDR1 is SQVTM and CDR2 is ANQGSEA in the germline V gene. Trimming shortened V by 8 bases and J by 0 bases, and 6 bases separated the two germline ends. CDR3 loop: CSCGSTDTQYF. The CDR3 DNA follows: TGCAGCTGCGGGAGCACAGATACGCAGTATTTT.

This clonotype was observed many times. The chain couples TRBV18 to TRBJ2-2; no clear D gene. The CDR3 has 16 amino acids. Trimming shortened V by 0 bases and J by 2 bases, and 10 bases separated the two germline ends. Per the germline V gene, CDR1 is KGHSH and CDR2 is LQKENI. The CDR3 here is CASSPPLTVNTGELFF. The CDR3, as DNA: TGTGCCAGCTCACCACCGCTCACAGTCAACACCGGGGAGCTGTTTTTT.

The chain has TRBV7-2 and TRBJ2-2; D might be TRBD1 or TRBD2, each matching 6 bases. CDR1 is SGHTA, CDR2 FQGNSA, per germline. This CDR3 is built from 13 residues. Trimming took 5 bases from V and 9 from J, leaving 13 bases between them. This chain's CDR3 is CASSREGGRELFF. CDR3 coding DNA: TGTGCCAGCAGCCGCGAGGGGGGAAGGGAGCTGTTTTTT.

The chain has TRBV30 and TRBJ2-5; 14 nucleotides line up with TRBD2. The CDR3 has 17 amino acids. The V segment lost 3 bases and the J segment 5 bases; nucleotides outside the gene matches: 11. The germline CDR1 and CDR2 sequences are GTSNPN and SVGIG (reference sequence). In DNA form, the CDR3 reads TGTGCCTGGAGGGAGGGACCGGGACTAGCGGGAGAGGAGACCCAGTACTTC. Protein product: CAWREGPGLAGEETQYF.

As for this clonotype: With a much larger clone just one base away, this may be a read error. The conserved closing phenylalanine or tryptophan is absent in this CDR3, likely reflecting a read error. The rearrangement uses TRBV11-2 and TRBJ1-1; no reliable D call. V lost 5 bases to trimming and J lost 10 bases, with 17 bases between them. The CDR3 runs to 13 residues. Germline-derived CDR1 and CDR2 are SGHAT and FQNNGV. For the CDR3, the DNA is TGTGCCAGCAGCCTTAGAAGAGCTAGCGGAGCTTTCATT. The encoded protein is CASSLRRASGAFI.

This clonotype was seen ten or more times. J is TRBJ2-1 and V is TRBV6-5, with 14 bases fitting TRBD2. The CDR3 runs to 19 residues. Per the germline V gene, CDR1 is MNHEY and CDR2 is SVGAGI. The trim removed 6 bases at V and 5 bases at J, leaving 15 bases unmatched. The chain's CDR3 is CASSKSSGTSGSIHNEQFF. The CDR3 DNA reads as TGTGCCAGCAGCAAGTCGAGTGGGACTAGCGGGAGCATCCACAATGAGCAGTTCTTC.

DNA of the CDR3: TGTGCCAGCAGGCTAGCAGGGCAAGGAAGCAATCAGCCCCAGCATTTT. It codes for CASRLAGQGSNQPQHF. This chain joins TRBV6-2 or TRBV6-3 and TRBJ1-5; possible D gene TRBD1, 5 bases. V gave up 6 bases and J gave up 1 base, with 16 bases separating them. The CDR3 spans 16 residues. In germline, CDR1 is MNHEY, CDR2 SVGEGT.

This clonotype appeared many times. This chain joins TRBV20-1 and TRBJ2-1; D is undetermined. The CDR3 sequence is 12 residues long. V lost 3 bases and J 7 bases, leaving 10 bases between the germline ends. Germline V gene data show CDR1 as DFQATT and CDR2 as SNEGSKA (reference sequence). The CDR3 DNA is TGCAGTGCTAGTTTCGCGGCAAATGAGCAGTTCTTC. This codes for CSASFAANEQFF.